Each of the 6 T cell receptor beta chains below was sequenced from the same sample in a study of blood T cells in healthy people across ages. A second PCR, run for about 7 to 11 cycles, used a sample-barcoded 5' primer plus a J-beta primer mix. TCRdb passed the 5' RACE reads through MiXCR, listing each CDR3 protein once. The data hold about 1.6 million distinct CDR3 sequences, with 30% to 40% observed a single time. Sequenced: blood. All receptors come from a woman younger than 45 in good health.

CDR3 loop: CASSVAPDRGLYEQYF. CDR3 bases: TGCGCCAGCAGCGTAGCTCCGGACAGGGGCCTCTACGAGCAGTACTTC. The chain combines TRBV5-1 with TRBJ2-7, with 9 bases fitting TRBD1. Germline V CDR1 and CDR2: SGHRS, YFSETQ. Trimming removed 4 bases from V and 3 bases from J; junction bases left unmatched: 11. The length of the CDR3 is 16 residues.

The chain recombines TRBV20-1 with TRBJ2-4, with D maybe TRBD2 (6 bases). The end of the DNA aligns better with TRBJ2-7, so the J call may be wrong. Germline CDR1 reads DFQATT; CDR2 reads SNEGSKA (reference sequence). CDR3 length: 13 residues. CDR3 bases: TGCAGTGCCCTCGGGGGACTTGCCTACGAGCAGTACTTC. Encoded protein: CSALGGLAYEQYF.

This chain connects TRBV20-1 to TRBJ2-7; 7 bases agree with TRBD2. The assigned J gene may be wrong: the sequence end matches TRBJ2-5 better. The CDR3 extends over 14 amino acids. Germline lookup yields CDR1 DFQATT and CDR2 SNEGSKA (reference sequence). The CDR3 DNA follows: TGCAGTGCTAAGATAGCGGGTAATAGAGAGACCCAGTACTTC. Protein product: CSAKIAGNRETQYF.

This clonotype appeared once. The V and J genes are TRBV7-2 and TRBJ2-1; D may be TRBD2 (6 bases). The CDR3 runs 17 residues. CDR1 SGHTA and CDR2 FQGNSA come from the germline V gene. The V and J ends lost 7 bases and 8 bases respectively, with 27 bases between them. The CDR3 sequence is CASNVHTSGTLYDEQFF. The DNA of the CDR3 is TGTGCCAGCAACGTCCACACTTCCGGGACTCTATACGATGAGCAGTTCTTC. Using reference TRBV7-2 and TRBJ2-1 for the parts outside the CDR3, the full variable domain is GAGVSQSPSNKVTEKGKDVELRCDPISGHTALYWYRQSLGQGLEFLIYFQGNSAPDKSGLPSDRFSAERTGGSVSTLTIQRTQQEDSAVYLCASNVHTSGTLYDEQFFGPGTRLTVL.

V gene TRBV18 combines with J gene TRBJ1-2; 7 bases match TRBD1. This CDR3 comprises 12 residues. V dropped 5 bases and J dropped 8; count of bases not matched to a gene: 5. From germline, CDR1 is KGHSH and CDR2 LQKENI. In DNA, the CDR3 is TGTGCCAGCTCAGCGACAGGGAGGGGCTACACCTTC. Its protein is CASSATGRGYTF.

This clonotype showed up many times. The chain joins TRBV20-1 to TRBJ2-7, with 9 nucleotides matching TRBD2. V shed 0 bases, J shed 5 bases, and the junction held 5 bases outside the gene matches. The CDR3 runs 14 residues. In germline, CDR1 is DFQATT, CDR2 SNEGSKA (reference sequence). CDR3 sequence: CSARELAGIHEQYF. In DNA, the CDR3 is TGCAGTGCTAGAGAGCTAGCGGGAATCCACGAGCAGTACTTC.